The present T cell receptor beta chain was sequenced within a study of metastatic and nonmetastatic thyroid tumors. TCRdb used MiXCR to call clones anew from the PCR reads. The sample has 25,000 to 35,000 clones; 11% are singletons. Prior to thyroid surgery, none of the patients had received any treatment. The CDR3 is 12 amino acids. Trimming stripped 1 base from V and 5 bases from J, with 5 bases between. Germline V gene data show CDR1 as SGHTA and CDR2 as FQGNSA. The chain employs TRBV7-2 and TRBJ1-1, with D uncertain. Sequencing used blood. This TCR came from a female donor with papillary thyroid cancer or a benign thyroid nodule (not recorded which). Some clones in this sample may be carry-over from other donors' samples. CDR3 nucleotides: TGTGCCAGCAGCTTAGGACGAACTGAAGCTTTCTTT. The encoded protein is CASSLGRTEAFF. Combining the CDR3 with reference TRBV7-2 and TRBJ1-1 gives the whole variable domain GAGVSQSPSNKVTEKGKDVELRCDPISGHTALYWYRQSLGQGLEFLIYFQGNSAPDKSGLPSDRFSAERTGGSVSTLTIQRTQQEDSAVYLCASSLGRTEAFFGQGTRLTVV.